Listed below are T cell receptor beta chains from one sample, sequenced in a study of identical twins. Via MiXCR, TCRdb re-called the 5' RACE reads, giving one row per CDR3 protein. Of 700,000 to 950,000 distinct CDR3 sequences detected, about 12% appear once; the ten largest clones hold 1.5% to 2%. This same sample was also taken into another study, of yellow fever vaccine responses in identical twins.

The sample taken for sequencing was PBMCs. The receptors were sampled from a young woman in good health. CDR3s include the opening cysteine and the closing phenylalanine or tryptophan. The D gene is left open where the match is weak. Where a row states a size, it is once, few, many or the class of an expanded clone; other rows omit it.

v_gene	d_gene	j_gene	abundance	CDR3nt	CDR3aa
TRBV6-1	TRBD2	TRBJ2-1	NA	TGTGCCAGCAGCCGGGCGGGAGCAAGATCCTACAATGAGCAGTTCTTC	CASSRAGARSYNEQFF
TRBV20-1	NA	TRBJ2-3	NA	TGCAGTGTTAGGGTTTTACCCATCACAGATACGCAGTATTTT	CSVRVLPITDTQYF
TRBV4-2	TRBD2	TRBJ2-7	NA	TGTGCCAGCAGCCAAGTTGTAGCGGGGACAACCTACGAGCAGTACTTC	CASSQVVAGTTYEQYF
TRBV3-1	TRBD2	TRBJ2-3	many	TGTGCCAGCATCGGACTAGGGACGCAGTATTTT	CASIGLGTQYF
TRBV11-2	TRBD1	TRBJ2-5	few	TGTGCCAGCAGCTTAGGCGACAGGGGGCAAAAGACCCAGTACTTC	CASSLGDRGQKTQYF
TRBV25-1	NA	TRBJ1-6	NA	TGTGCCAGCACCGCCGGGACCAATTCACCCCTCCACTTT	CASTAGTNSPLHF
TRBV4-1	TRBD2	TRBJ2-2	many	TGCGCCAGCAGCCAAGAGGAGCTAGCGGGAGTCGCCGGGGAGCTGTTTTTT	CASSQEELAGVAGELFF
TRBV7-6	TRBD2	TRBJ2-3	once	TGTGCCAGCAGCTTAGAAGCTAGCGGCTTCCGGACAGATACGCAGTATTTT	CASSLEASGFRTDTQYF
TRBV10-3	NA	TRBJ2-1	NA	TGTGCCATCAGTGATGGGCCTAGCACCATCGATGAGCAGTTCTTC	CAISDGPSTIDEQFF
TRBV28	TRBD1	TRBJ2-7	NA	TGTGCCAGCAGTTTTAGGGACAGGAGATCCTACGAGCAGTACTTC	CASSFRDRRSYEQYF
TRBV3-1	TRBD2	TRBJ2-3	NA	TGTGCCAGCAGCCAAGCCGGGACTAGCAGCGGAGGGACGCAGTATTTT	CASSQAGTSSGGTQYF
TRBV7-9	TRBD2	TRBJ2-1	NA	TGTGCCAGCAGCTTATCCCTCCGACTAGCGGGAGGGCGCTTGGCTGAGCAGTTCTTC	CASSLSLRLAGGRLAEQFF
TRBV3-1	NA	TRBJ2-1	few	TGTGCCAGCAGCCCCCGGGAGACCTACAATGAGCAGTTCTTC	CASSPRETYNEQFF
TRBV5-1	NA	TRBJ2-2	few	TGCGCCAGCAGCTTGGAAGCAGGTCCCCCCGGGGAGCTGTTTTTT	CASSLEAGPPGELFF
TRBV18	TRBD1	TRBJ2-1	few	TGTGCCAGCTCAGCGGGACAGGCAAACAATGAGCAGTTCTTC	CASSAGQANNEQFF
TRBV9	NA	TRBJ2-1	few	TGTGCCAGCAGCGTTACCTTAGACAATGAGCAGTTCTTC	CASSVTLDNEQFF
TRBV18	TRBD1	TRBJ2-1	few	TGTGCCAGCTCAGTCGACAGGGTCGGAAGAAAGGGGTTCCTTCTGTCCTACAATGAGCAGTTCTTC	CASSVDRVGRKGFLLSYNEQFF
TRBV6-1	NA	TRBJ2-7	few	TGTGCCAGCAGTGATGGGGCAGGGGTCACCTACGAGCAGTACTTC	CASSDGAGVTYEQYF
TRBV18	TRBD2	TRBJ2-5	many	TGTGCCAGCTCACCAGGACTAGCGGGGGTGGAGACCCAGTACTTC	CASSPGLAGVETQYF
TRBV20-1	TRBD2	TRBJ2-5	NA	TGCAGTGCTAGCCTAGCGGGAGTAGAGACCCAGTACTTC	CSASLAGVETQYF
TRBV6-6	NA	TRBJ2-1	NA	TGTGCCAGCAGTTACAGGGCAGAGCAGTTCTTC	CASSYRAEQFF
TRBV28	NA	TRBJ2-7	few	TGTGCCAGCAGCCTCAGGACGGCGGGCGGGGAGCAGTACTTC	CASSLRTAGGEQYF
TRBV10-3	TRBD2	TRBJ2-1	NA	TGTGCCATCAGCCGCCCCGGGACTAGCGGGAGGAATGAGCAGTTCTTC	CAISRPGTSGRNEQFF
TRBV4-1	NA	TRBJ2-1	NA	TGCGCCAGCAGCCATAGCGGCTCCTACAATGAGCAGTTCTTC	CASSHSGSYNEQFF
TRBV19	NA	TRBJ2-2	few	TGTGCCAGTAGTATGCCCGAGCTCCTGAACACCGGGGAGCTGTTTTTT	CASSMPELLNTGELFF
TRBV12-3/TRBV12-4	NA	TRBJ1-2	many	TGTGCCAGCAGACCCGGGACGGCGTATGGCTACACCTTC	CASRPGTAYGYTF
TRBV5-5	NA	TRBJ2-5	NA	TGTGCCAGCAGCTTGACAGGGATCGACCAAGAGACCCAGTACTTC	CASSLTGIDQETQYF
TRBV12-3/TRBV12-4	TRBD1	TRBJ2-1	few	TGTGCCAGCAGTTTTCATCTGTCCAGGGGGCGCAATGAGCAGTTCTTC	CASSFHLSRGRNEQFF
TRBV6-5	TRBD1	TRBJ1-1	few	TGTGCCAGCAGCCGACAGGGGCGGGCTTTCTTT	CASSRQGRAFF
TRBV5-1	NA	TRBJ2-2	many	TGCGCCAGCAGTCCCAGCGTTACCGGGGAGCTGTTTTTT	CASSPSVTGELFF
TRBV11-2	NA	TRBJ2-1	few	TGTGCCAGCAGCTTAACCCAGACAGGTTACTCCTACAATGAGCAGTTCTTC	CASSLTQTGYSYNEQFF
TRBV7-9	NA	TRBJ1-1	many	TGTGCCAGCAGCTTTCGGCAACCGAACACTGAAGCTTTCTTT	CASSFRQPNTEAFF
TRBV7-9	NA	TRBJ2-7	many	TGTGCCAGCAGCCGATGGTCGGGGGACTTGGGGTTCGAGCAGTACTTC	CASSRWSGDLGFEQYF
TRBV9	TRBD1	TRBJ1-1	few	TGTGCCAGCAGCCCACAACCGGACAGGTGGAACACTGAAGCTTTCTTT	CASSPQPDRWNTEAFF
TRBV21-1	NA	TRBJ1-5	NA	TGTGCCAGCAGCAGCCGTCGGACAGCTGGCCGTAATTGTGGCAATCAGCCCCAGCATTTT	CASSSRRTAGRNCGNQPQHF
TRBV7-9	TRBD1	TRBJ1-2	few	TGTGCCAGCAGCTCCCAGGGGACAGGGGGCTATGGCTACACCTTC	CASSSQGTGGYGYTF
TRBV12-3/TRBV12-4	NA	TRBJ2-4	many	TGTGCCAGCAGTTTAACCTGGCTGGACATTCAGTACTTC	CASSLTWLDIQYF
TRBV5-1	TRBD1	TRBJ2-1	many	TGTGCCAGCAGCCCCGGGACAGGGTCCTACAATGAGCAGTTCTTC	CASSPGTGSYNEQFF
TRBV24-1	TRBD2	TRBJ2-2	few	TGTGCCACCAGTGATAGAATAACTAGCGGAGGGAACACCGGGGAGCTGTTTTTT	CATSDRITSGGNTGELFF
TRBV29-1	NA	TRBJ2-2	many	TGCAGCGTTGATGTCGGAGTCCGCACCGGGGAGCTGTTTTTT	CSVDVGVRTGELFF
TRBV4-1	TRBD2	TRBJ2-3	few	TGCGCCAGCAGCACCTCGTGGGGACTAGCGATCGCAGATACGCAGTATTTT	CASSTSWGLAIADTQYF
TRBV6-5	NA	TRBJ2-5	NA	TGTGCCAGCAGTCGTGCGGGGTGGGCCCAGTACTTC	CASSRAGWAQYF
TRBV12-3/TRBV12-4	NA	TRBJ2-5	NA	TGTGCCAGCAGTTTACTGGCAGGGGGGGGAAAGACCCAGTACTTC	CASSLLAGGGKTQYF
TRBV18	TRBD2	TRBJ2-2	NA	TGTGCCAGCTCCCGATACCCCAGCGGGGATCACACCGGGGAGCTGTTTTTT	CASSRYPSGDHTGELFF
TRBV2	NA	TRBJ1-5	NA	TGTGCCAGCAGGACCGTCTCTAACAATCAGCCCCAGCATTTT	CASRTVSNNQPQHF
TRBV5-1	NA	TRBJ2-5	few	TGCGCCAGCAGCTTACAGCAAGGTGGAGAGACCCAGTACTTC	CASSLQQGGETQYF
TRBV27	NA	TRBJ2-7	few	TGTGCCAGCAGTTCTCGGATTAGGGGGGGCGGCGAGCAGTACTTC	CASSSRIRGGGEQYF
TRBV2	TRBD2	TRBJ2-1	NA	TGTGCCAGCAGTGGCCGTAGGGGTAGCGGGGGGCCTACCTACAATGAGCAGTTCTTC	CASSGRRGSGGPTYNEQFF
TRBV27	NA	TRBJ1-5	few	TGTGCCAGTCAGGGGCACAGCAATCAGCCCCAGCATTTT	CASQGHSNQPQHF
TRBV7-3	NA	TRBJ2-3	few	TGTGCCAGCAGCTTAGGCGCAGCTACTAGCACAGATACGCAGTATTTT	CASSLGAATSTDTQYF
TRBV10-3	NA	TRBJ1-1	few	TGTGCCATCAAAGGAGGGGGAGCGAACACTGAAGCTTTCTTT	CAIKGGGANTEAFF
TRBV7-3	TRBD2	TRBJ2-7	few	TGTGCCAGCAGCTTAGCGGGAGGGAGAGACGAGCAGTACTTC	CASSLAGGRDEQYF
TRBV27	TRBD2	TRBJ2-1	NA	TGTGCCAGCAGTCCAGGAGCGGGAGACAATGAGCAGTTCTTC	CASSPGAGDNEQFF
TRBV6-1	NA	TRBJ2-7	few	TGTGCCAGCAGCGCACCCGGGGCCCCTTACGAGCAGTACTTC	CASSAPGAPYEQYF